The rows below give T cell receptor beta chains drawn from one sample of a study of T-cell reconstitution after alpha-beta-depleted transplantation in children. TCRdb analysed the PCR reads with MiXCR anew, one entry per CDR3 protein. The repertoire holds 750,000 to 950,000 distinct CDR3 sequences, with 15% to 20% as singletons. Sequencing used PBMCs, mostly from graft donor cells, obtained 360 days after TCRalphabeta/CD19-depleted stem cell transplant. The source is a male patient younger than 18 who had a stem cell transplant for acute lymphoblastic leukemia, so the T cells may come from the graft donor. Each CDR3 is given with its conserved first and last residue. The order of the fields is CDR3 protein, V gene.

CATSDSSGSFNEQFF,TRBV24-1
CASSSPAGEYSNEQFF,TRBV7-9
CASSQSAGVGYNEQFF,TRBV3-1
CSARTLSGSVGNEQFF,TRBV20-1
CASSLEPLAGEQYF,TRBV7-3
CASSLGGKMEAFF,TRBV7-9
CASSPFISLTGDEQYF,TRBV12-3/TRBV12-4
CASSADRGETQYF,TRBV7-2
CASSPGAAFSYEQYF,TRBV4-1
CASSSPGRVGGYTF,TRBV6-5
CSARGLAEEQFF,TRBV20-1
CASSLGQGRGYEQYF,TRBV7-7
CASSLELGPYNEQFF,TRBV5-1
CASKGGLVEQYF,TRBV2
CASSQSDSTDTQYF,TRBV3-1
CASSMTGNYQPQHF,TRBV18
CASKTQAVWGTDTQYF,TRBV5-1
CASSSLDEQYF,TRBV7-9
CSVERGYEQYF,TRBV29-1
CASSRGLGRETQYF,TRBV7-3
CASSLVFGSEAFF,TRBV7-2
CASSQIGRVDNSPLHF,TRBV5-5
CASSLFVDLKTQYF,TRBV7-8
CASSLEDAISNQPQHF,TRBV7-2
CASSFLGRAFF,TRBV12-3/TRBV12-4
CASSQGQVETQYF,TRBV4-1
CARGHNEQFF,TRBV5-4
CASSSRGRETQYF,TRBV5-1
CASSLDRLNEKLFF,TRBV5-1
CASNPSEMWDTQYF,TRBV11-2
CSARDTGGASYNEQFF,TRBV20-1
CASSLAHSGMRIYEQYF,TRBV5-1
CASCRQASEKLFF,TRBV2
CSAIASGRSTSYEQYF,TRBV20-1
CASRSDRDGEKLFF,TRBV5-1
CASSTRLAGGKETQYF,TRBV5-1
CSARDGRGIGYGYTF,TRBV20-1
CASGLARYRGPSSYNEQFF,TRBV12-5
CASSFQHDYEQYF,TRBV12-3/TRBV12-4
CATSSDHRGWPYEQYF,TRBV24-1
CASRRTAANEKLFF,TRBV7-9
CASSLLRTAGYNYEQYF,TRBV12-3/TRBV12-4
CASSFRQAGEYEQYF,TRBV5-4
CASYFGTDIALSSYNEQFF,TRBV2
CASSLGDYNYNEQFF,TRBV18
CASSLIRGGSGNIQYF,TRBV11-2
CASTWRAGNTIYF,TRBV12-3/TRBV12-4
CASSLGWGSGNTGELFF,TRBV11-2
CASSTPGQGTNVLTF,TRBV6-1
CATSRGLSLGNTIYF,TRBV15
CASSLAGDLSGSPYNEQFF,TRBV11-1
CASSKVTSSADTQYF,TRBV5-1
CASSTGTGLDTQYF,TRBV5-6
CATSGGTGYANEQFF,TRBV24-1
CATSRQGNTGELFF,TRBV15
CASSPWAGRSYTF,TRBV12-3/TRBV12-4
CASSQGTSGVSYEQYF,TRBV4-1
CASSPPGLAGSLPYTTQYF,TRBV4-1
CSGTGTGNFGEQFF,TRBV29-1
CASSPWGQGDTGELFF,TRBV9